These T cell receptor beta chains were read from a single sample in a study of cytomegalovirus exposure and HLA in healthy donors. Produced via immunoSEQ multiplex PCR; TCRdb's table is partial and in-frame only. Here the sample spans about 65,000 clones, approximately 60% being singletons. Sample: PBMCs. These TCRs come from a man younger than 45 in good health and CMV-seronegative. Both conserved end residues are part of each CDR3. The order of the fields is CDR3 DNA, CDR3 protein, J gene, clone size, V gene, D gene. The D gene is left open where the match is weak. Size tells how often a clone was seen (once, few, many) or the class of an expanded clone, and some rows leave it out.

DNA: TGTGCCAGTAGTACCCGGAGTGGCAATGAGCAGTTCTTC
CDR3: CASSTRSGNEQFF
J: TRBJ2-1
size: -
V: TRBV19
D: -

DNA: TGTGCCAGCGTTAGGTCCCGGGGGGCGGACTACGAGCAGTACTTC
CDR3: CASVRSRGADYEQYF
J: TRBJ2-7
size: -
V: TRBV6-5
D: -

DNA: TGCGCCAGCAGCCAAGAAATTACCGGGACACAAGAGACCCAGTACTTC
CDR3: CASSQEITGTQETQYF
J: TRBJ2-5
size: few
V: TRBV4-1
D: -

DNA: TGTGCCAGCAGCTTTGAAGGGGTCCCGACAGCGATGTCCTACGAGCAGTACTTC
CDR3: CASSFEGVPTAMSYEQYF
J: TRBJ2-7
size: -
V: TRBV7-6
D: -

DNA: TGTGCCTGCACTCGGCGGTATGGGGACTGCCGAAGCACAGATACGCAGTATTTT
CDR3: CACTRRYGDCRSTDTQYF
J: TRBJ2-3
size: -
V: TRBV30
D: -

DNA: TGCAGCGTCGAGAACCAGGGGGCGGGGGAGCAGTACTTC
CDR3: CSVENQGAGEQYF
J: TRBJ2-7
size: -
V: TRBV29-1
D: TRBD1

DNA: TGCAGCATACCCCCGACAGGGGTGCCGTTCTTC
CDR3: CSIPPTGVPFF
J: TRBJ2-1
size: once
V: TRBV29-1
D: TRBD1

DNA: TGTGCCTGGAGTGGACAGACCCTAGCCAAAAACATTCAGTACTTC
CDR3: CAWSGQTLAKNIQYF
J: TRBJ2-4
size: -
V: TRBV30
D: -

DNA: TGTGCCAGCAGCTTAGAGGCGGTGCTAGCCCAAGAGACCCAGTACTTC
CDR3: CASSLEAVLAQETQYF
J: TRBJ2-5
size: -
V: TRBV7-8
D: -

DNA: TGTGCCAGCAGAGGGGACAGGGAAAATGAAAAACTGTTTTTT
CDR3: CASRGDRENEKLFF
J: TRBJ1-4
size: -
V: TRBV25-1
D: TRBD1

DNA: TGTGCCTGGAGTCCCGGGACAGGGGTAGATACGCAGTATTTT
CDR3: CAWSPGTGVDTQYF
J: TRBJ2-3
size: few
V: TRBV30
D: TRBD1

DNA: TGCGCCAGCAGCCGGCCGGGACAGCGGTCCTACGAGCAGTACTTC
CDR3: CASSRPGQRSYEQYF
J: TRBJ2-7
size: once
V: TRBV4-1
D: TRBD1

DNA: TGTGCCAGCAGGGATACAGGGGCAGATACGCAGTATTTT
CDR3: CASRDTGADTQYF
J: TRBJ2-3
size: -
V: TRBV27
D: TRBD1

DNA: TGTGCCAGCAGTTCTCCGACCAGGGGAGCAGATACGCAGTATTTT
CDR3: CASSSPTRGADTQYF
J: TRBJ2-3
size: once
V: TRBV6-5
D: -

DNA: TGTGCCAGCAGCTTAGCGGGGGGGTATTACAATGAGCAGTTCTTC
CDR3: CASSLAGGYYNEQFF
J: TRBJ2-1
size: few
V: TRBV11-3
D: TRBD2

DNA: TGTGCCTGGAGTGGAGGGTACGAGCAGTACTTC
CDR3: CAWSGGYEQYF
J: TRBJ2-7
size: -
V: TRBV30
D: -

DNA: TGTGCCAGCAGTCCAGGGGGCAATGAGCAGTACTTC
CDR3: CASSPGGNEQYF
J: TRBJ2-7
size: -
V: TRBV11-3
D: TRBD1

DNA: TGTGCCAGCAGCTTAGATACCGGGAATCAGCCCCAGCATTTT
CDR3: CASSLDTGNQPQHF
J: TRBJ1-5
size: -
V: TRBV7-8
D: -

DNA: TGTGCCAGCTCCTGGACAGGGACGAACACTGAAGCTTTCTTT
CDR3: CASSWTGTNTEAFF
J: TRBJ1-1
size: once
V: TRBV6-1
D: TRBD1

DNA: TGTGCCAGCAGTAGAGACAGACTGAACACTGAAGCTTTCTTT
CDR3: CASSRDRLNTEAFF
J: TRBJ1-1
size: few
V: TRBV7-2
D: -

DNA: TGCGCCAGCAGTGAGTCAACAGCGGGGGGCTCCTACGAGCAGTACTTC
CDR3: CASSESTAGGSYEQYF
J: TRBJ2-7
size: -
V: TRBV10-2
D: TRBD2

DNA: TGTGCCAGCAGATCATTCCCGGGGGGCACTGAAGCTTTCTTT
CDR3: CASRSFPGGTEAFF
J: TRBJ1-1
size: few
V: TRBV7-3
D: -

DNA: TGTGCCAGCAGTTACTCGGCGGGGGTCACAGATACGCAGTATTTT
CDR3: CASSYSAGVTDTQYF
J: TRBJ2-3
size: -
V: TRBV6-5
D: TRBD2

DNA: TGTGCCAGCAGCGTTGGGACAGGGCATAGTTCACCCCTCCACTTT
CDR3: CASSVGTGHSSPLHF
J: TRBJ1-6
size: -
V: TRBV7-9
D: TRBD1

DNA: TGTGCCAGCAGCCCGACCATGGGTGCAGGCGAGACCCAGTACTTC
CDR3: CASSPTMGAGETQYF
J: TRBJ2-5
size: -
V: TRBV14
D: -

DNA: TGCGCCAGCAGCCCCCGGGAGAAAAACACCGGGGAGCTGTTTTTT
CDR3: CASSPREKNTGELFF
J: TRBJ2-2
size: -
V: TRBV4-1
D: -

DNA: TGTGCCAGCAGCGTAGGCACGATACTCGAGACCCAGTACTTC
CDR3: CASSVGTILETQYF
J: TRBJ2-5
size: -
V: TRBV9
D: -

DNA: TGTGCCAGTAGTCTATCCGCAGGGGCTTTCTTT
CDR3: CASSLSAGAFF
J: TRBJ1-1
size: -
V: TRBV19
D: -

DNA: TGTGCCAGCAGTTACTCGGGACAAATCACAGATACGCAGTATTTT
CDR3: CASSYSGQITDTQYF
J: TRBJ2-3
size: -
V: TRBV6-5
D: -

DNA: TGTGCCAGCAGTTACCCTGGGACTGACGAGCAGTACTTC
CDR3: CASSYPGTDEQYF
J: TRBJ2-7
size: -
V: TRBV6-5
D: -

DNA: TGTGCCAGCAGCGCCAGAGTTCCGGGCGAGCAGTACTTC
CDR3: CASSARVPGEQYF
J: TRBJ2-7
size: -
V: TRBV5-6
D: -

DNA: TGTGCCAGCAGCATCCGGGACACCACCTACGAGCAGTACTTC
CDR3: CASSIRDTTYEQYF
J: TRBJ2-7
size: -
V: TRBV13
D: -